These 21 T cell receptor beta chains came from one sample sequenced in a study of T-cell memory formation after mild COVID-19. TCRdb processed the 5' RACE reads anew with MiXCR; each CDR3 protein has one entry. The sample consists of about 14,000 distinct CDR3 sequences, more than 10% of them appearing once. The sample consisted of PBMCs or a T cell subset sorted from them (not recorded which). Receptors originate from an adult woman who had mild COVID-19 (a few samples of this study predate the infection). Cell type and time point are not known.

In this sample, this clonotype turned up many times. The V call is TRBV11-2, the J call TRBJ1-5; a weak D match, TRBD1 (5 bases). The CDR3 runs to 16 residues. V was trimmed by 4 bases and J by 0 bases, leaving 13 bases between them. Germline CDR1 is SGHAT and CDR2 is FQNNGV. The CDR3 loop reads CASSSGTDYSNQPQHF. The CDR3 nucleotides read TGTGCCAGCAGCTCAGGGACGGACTATAGCAATCAGCCCCAGCATTTT.

By its share, this clonotype is medium-sized. The chain is built from TRBV6-6 and TRBJ2-7; 8 bases match TRBD2. CDR3 length equals 16 residues. The V and J ends lost 0 bases and 1 base, in that order; junction bases with no gene match: 5. Germline V gene lookup returns CDR1 MNHNY and CDR2 SVGAGI (reference sequence). The CDR3 region has the DNA TGTGCCAGCAGTTACTCGACTAGCGATTTGTCCTACGAGCAGTACTTC. Its translation: CASSYSTSDLSYEQYF.

This clonotype came up many times. The chain couples TRBV19 to TRBJ1-1, with TRBD1 as a possible D gene (5 bases). The CDR3 spans 11 residues. Germline V gene lookup returns CDR1 LNHDA and CDR2 SQIVND (reference sequence). V lost 3 bases, J lost 10 bases, and 9 bases lay in between. CDR3 in amino acids: CASSIAGGAFF. The CDR3 nucleotides read TGTGCCAGTAGTATTGCGGGGGGAGCTTTCTTT.

In this sample, this clonotype turned up many times. The rearrangement links TRBV6-5 to TRBJ2-7; 7 nucleotides align to TRBD2. J gave up 3 bases and V 4 bases, and 12 bases lay outside the gene matches. The CDR3 totals 16 residues. Germline assignment: CDR1 MNHEY and CDR2 SVGAGI. The DNA of the CDR3 is TGTGCCAGCAGTTCTTCCCCCCCGGGAGGAATCTACGAGCAGTACTTC. This gives the protein CASSSSPPGGIYEQYF.

Judged by abundance, this clonotype is medium-sized. V is TRBV12-3 or TRBV12-4 and J is TRBJ2-7, with 10 bases matching TRBD1. V shed 2 bases and J 2 bases; nucleotides not matched to a gene: 9. CDR3 length equals 17 residues. CDR3 amino acids: CASSLRPLGQGAYEQYF. CDR3 DNA: TGTGCCAGCAGTTTACGCCCCCTCGGACAGGGGGCCTACGAGCAGTACTTC.

The chain is built from TRBV29-1 and TRBJ2-3, with D tentatively TRBD1 (5 bases). The length of the CDR3 is 13 residues. Germline V CDR1 and CDR2: SQVTM, ANQGSEA. Deletions cut 7 bases from V and 4 bases from J, with 15 bases between. The chain's CDR3 is CSAWGQRPDTQYF. CDR3 nucleotides: TGCAGCGCCTGGGGCCAGCGCCCAGATACGCAGTATTTT.

This clonotype has a count of ten or more. This chain links TRBV2 with TRBJ1-1; D gene ambiguous. The CDR3 contains 13 residues. V was clipped by 3 bases and J by 1 base, with 6 bases between them. Germline CDR1 is SNHLY and CDR2 is FYNNEI. CDR3: CASSDRSNTEAFF. As DNA, the CDR3 is TGTGCCAGCAGTGACAGGTCGAACACTGAAGCTTTCTTT.

The sample holds many counts of this clonotype. The genes are TRBV25-1 and TRBJ1-2; D is possibly TRBD1 (6 bases). The CDR3 is 13 amino acids. Germline values: CDR1 MGHDK, CDR2 SYGVNS. Trimming pared 8 bases from V and 5 bases from J, leaving 15 bases between. CDR3 DNA: TGTGCCAGCCTGGACAGAGGAGGATATGGCTACACCTTC. It yields the protein CASLDRGGYGYTF.

The table lists this clonotype with many counts. The chain links TRBV7-9 to TRBJ2-1; D gene ambiguous. V dropped 5 bases and J dropped 4 bases, with 15 bases sitting between them. The germline V gene has CDR1 SEHNR and CDR2 FQNEAQ (reference sequence). The CDR3 loop spans 15 amino acids. CDR3 in amino acids: CASSHPSAFYNEQFF. The CDR3 DNA reads as TGTGCCAGCAGCCACCCGTCAGCTTTTTACAATGAGCAGTTCTTC. Combining the CDR3 with reference TRBV7-9 and TRBJ2-1 gives the whole variable domain DTGVSQNPRHKITKRGQNVTFRCDPISEHNRLYWYRQTLGQGPEFLTYFQNEAQLEKSRLLSDRFSAERPKGSFSTLEIQRTEQGDSAMYLCASSHPSAFYNEQFFGPGTRLTVL.

This clonotype has ten or more counts. The chain uses TRBV7-2 and TRBJ2-2, with TRBD2 identical over 8 bases. The J segment lost 4 bases and the V segment lost 4 bases, leaving 5 bases of the junction unmatched. This CDR3 is built from 15 residues. The germline V gene has CDR1 SGHTA and CDR2 FQGNSA. The CDR3 sequence is CASSSVSGATGELFF. CDR3 nucleotide sequence: TGTGCCAGCAGCTCTGTTAGCGGGGCCACCGGGGAGCTGTTTTTT. Complete variable domain (other parts from reference TRBV7-2 and TRBJ2-2): GAGVSQSPSNKVTEKGKDVELRCDPISGHTALYWYRQSLGQGLEFLIYFQGNSAPDKSGLPSDRFSAERTGGSVSTLTIQRTQQEDSAVYLCASSSVSGATGELFFGEGSRLTVL.

This clonotype has ten or more counts. This chain links TRBV7-9 with TRBJ1-4, with D perhaps matching TRBD1 (5 bases). Germline values: CDR1 SEHNR, CDR2 FQNEAQ (reference sequence). The V and J ends lost 1 base and 0 bases respectively, with 9 bases between them. This CDR3 comprises 16 residues. In nucleotides, the CDR3 is TGTGCCAGCAGCTTAGGGGGGAATCCAACTAATGAAAAACTGTTTTTT. Its protein product is CASSLGGNPTNEKLFF.

This clonotype was detected many times. The chain joins TRBV27 to TRBJ2-7; TRBD1 is a possible D gene (6 bases). V lost 3 bases and J 3 bases, leaving 12 bases between the germline ends. Germline V gene data show CDR1 as MNHEY and CDR2 as SMNVEV (reference sequence). This CDR3 is built from 14 residues. The CDR3 spells CASSLGRGYYEQYF. In DNA, the CDR3 is TGTGCCAGCAGTTTGGGCAGGGGCTACTACGAGCAGTACTTC.

This clonotype has a count of ten or more. J is TRBJ1-2 and V is TRBV7-9; 9 bases are shared with TRBD1. V dropped 5 bases and J dropped 1; count of bases not matched to a gene: 8. Germline values: CDR1 SEHNR, CDR2 FQNEAQ (reference sequence). The CDR3 runs 16 residues. The DNA of the CDR3 is TGTGCCAGCAGCCCCCCCGCGGGACAGGGTAACTATGGCTACACCTTC. It encodes CASSPPAGQGNYGYTF.

This clonotype was detected many times. The rearrangement uses TRBV2 and TRBJ2-7; 8 nucleotides align to TRBD1. The CDR3 contains 16 residues. The V gene's germline CDR1 is SNHLY and CDR2 FYNNEI. With V trimmed by 5 bases and J by 0 bases, 9 bases remained unmatched. The CDR3 sequence: CASSSFYRGVSYEQYF. The DNA of the CDR3 is TGTGCCAGCAGTTCATTTTACAGGGGGGTCTCCTACGAGCAGTACTTC.

This clonotype was counted ten times or more. The gene calls are TRBV30 and TRBJ1-4; the D is unclear. Trimming took off 2 bases at V and 8 bases at J, with 15 bases between the two ends. CDR1 is GTSNPN, CDR2 SVGIG, per germline (reference sequence). This CDR3 spans 14 amino acids. CDR3 bases: TGTGCCTGGAGTTCCGCGATAGGGTTCGAAAAACTGTTTTTT. It encodes CAWSSAIGFEKLFF.

This clonotype was seen ten or more times. The chain recombines TRBV5-4 with TRBJ2-7, with TRBD2 matching over 8 bases. The CDR3 has 14 residues. Germline CDR1 and CDR2: SGHNT and YYREEE (reference sequence). J was trimmed by 2 bases and V by 3 bases; bases with no gene match: 4. In DNA form, the CDR3 reads TGTGCCAGCAGCTATAGCGGGGCCCCCTACGAGCAGTACTTC. It translates to CASSYSGAPYEQYF.

The sample holds many counts of this clonotype. The rearrangement joins TRBV5-6 to TRBJ2-1; TRBD1 agrees at 9 bases. CDR1 and CDR2 from the germline V gene are SGHDT and YYEEEE. V was clipped by 2 bases and J by 6 bases; unmatched bases: 6. This CDR3 has 15 residues. The CDR3 region is CASSFGTGNGNEQFF. The CDR3 DNA reads TGTGCCAGCAGCTTCGGGACAGGGAATGGCAATGAGCAGTTCTTC.

At least ten counts were recorded for this clonotype. J is TRBJ2-3 and V is TRBV19, with 7 bases fitting TRBD1. This CDR3 region has 13 residues. Germline V gene data show CDR1 as LNHDA and CDR2 as SQIVND (reference sequence). Losses at the gene ends were 10 bases for V and 0 bases for J; bases not matched to a gene: 4. CDR3 in DNA: TGTGCCATCGGGACAGCGAGCACAGATACGCAGTATTTT. Translation gives CAIGTASTDTQYF.

This clonotype was found many times. This chain uses TRBV7-2 with TRBJ2-1; weak D call: TRBD2 (7 bases). Germline CDR1 and CDR2: SGHTA and FQGNSA. The germline V and J ends were trimmed by 1 base and 4 bases, with 14 bases remaining between them. The CDR3 is made up of 16 amino acids. CDR3 residues: CASSLVGGPNYNEQFF. The CDR3 coding sequence is TGTGCCAGCAGCTTAGTGGGGGGGCCGAATTACAATGAGCAGTTCTTC. Looking up the rest from reference TRBV7-2 and TRBJ2-1 gives the full variable domain: GAGVSQSPSNKVTEKGKDVELRCDPISGHTALYWYRQSLGQGLEFLIYFQGNSAPDKSGLPSDRFSAERTGGSVSTLTIQRTQQEDSAVYLCASSLVGGPNYNEQFFGPGTRLTVL.

In this sample, this clonotype turned up many times. This chain uses TRBV20-1 with TRBJ2-5, with 10 positions matching TRBD1. The CDR3 has 14 amino acids. From germline, CDR1 is DFQATT and CDR2 SNEGSKA (reference sequence). V shed 0 bases, J shed 5 bases, and the junction held 3 bases outside the gene matches. CDR3 in amino acids: CSARETGGLETQYF. DNA for the CDR3: TGCAGTGCTAGAGAGACAGGGGGCCTGGAGACCCAGTACTTC.

This clonotype was detected many times. The chain links TRBV4-1 to TRBJ1-2, with D uncertain. The CDR3 loop spans 15 amino acids. V lost 4 bases to trimming and J lost 10 bases, with 22 bases between them. Germline V gives CDR1 MGHRA, CDR2 YSYEKL. The CDR3 reads CASSPGQSDSSDYTF. The CDR3 bases are TGCGCCAGCAGCCCCGGGCAGTCGGACTCGAGCGACTACACCTTC.